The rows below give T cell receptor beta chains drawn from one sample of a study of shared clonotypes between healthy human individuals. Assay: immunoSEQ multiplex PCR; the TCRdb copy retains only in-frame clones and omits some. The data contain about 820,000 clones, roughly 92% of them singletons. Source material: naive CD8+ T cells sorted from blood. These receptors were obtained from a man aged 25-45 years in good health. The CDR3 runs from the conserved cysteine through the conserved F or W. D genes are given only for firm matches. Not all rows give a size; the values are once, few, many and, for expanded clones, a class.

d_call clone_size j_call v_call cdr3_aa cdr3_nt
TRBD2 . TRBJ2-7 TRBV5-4 CASEISGSYEQYF TGTGCCAGCGAAATTAGCGGGAGTTACGAGCAGTACTTC
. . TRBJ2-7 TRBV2 CASKASSSYEQYF TGTGCCAGCAAAGCCTCAAGCTCCTACGAGCAGTACTTC
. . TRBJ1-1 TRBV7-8 CASSLSRPSNTEAFF TGTGCCAGCAGCTTGTCGCGACCGTCCAACACTGAAGCTTTCTTT
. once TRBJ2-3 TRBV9 CASSSPQQTSTDTQYF TGTGCCAGCAGCTCGCCACAGCAGACTAGCACAGATACGCAGTATTTT
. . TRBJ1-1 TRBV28 CASSFRGLNTEAFF TGTGCCAGCAGTTTTAGGGGACTGAACACTGAAGCTTTCTTT
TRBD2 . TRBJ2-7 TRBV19 CASSAASGTEQYF TGTGCCAGTAGCGCGGCTAGCGGGACGGAGCAGTACTTC
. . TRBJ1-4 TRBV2 CASSDIVPEQGEKLFF TGTGCCAGCAGTGATATCGTGCCAGAACAAGGCGAAAAACTGTTTTTT
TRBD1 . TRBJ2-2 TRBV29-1 CSVDRGDTGELFF TGCAGCGTCGACAGGGGAGACACCGGGGAGCTGTTTTTT
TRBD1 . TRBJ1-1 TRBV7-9 CASSSYGTGGDTEAFF TGTGCCAGCAGCTCCTATGGGACAGGCGGAGACACTGAAGCTTTCTTT
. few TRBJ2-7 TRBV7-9 CASGDSYEQYF TGTGCCAGCGGGGACTCCTACGAGCAGTACTTC
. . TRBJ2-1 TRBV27 CASSLLGGGSNEQFF TGTGCCAGCAGTCTCCTGGGGGGAGGATCCAATGAGCAGTTCTTC
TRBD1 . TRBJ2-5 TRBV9 CASSVGDRGGETQYF TGTGCCAGCAGCGTAGGAGACAGGGGGGGAGAGACCCAGTACTTC
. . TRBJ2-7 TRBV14 CASSEDGAQYF TGTGCCAGCAGCGAGGACGGGGCGCAGTACTTC
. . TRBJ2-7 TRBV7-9 CASSLEGRPISSYEQYF TGTGCCAGCAGCTTAGAGGGCAGGCCAATTTCTTCCTACGAGCAGTACTTC
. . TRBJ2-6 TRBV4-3 CASSQLGAGANVLTF TGCGCCAGCAGCCAACTAGGGGCCGGGGCCAACGTCCTGACTTTC
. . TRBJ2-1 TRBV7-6 CASSFSHYHEQFF TGTGCCAGCAGCTTTTCTCACTATCATGAGCAGTTCTTC
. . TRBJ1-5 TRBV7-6 CASSLGPYQPQHF TGTGCCAGCAGCCTCGGGCCTTATCAGCCCCAGCATTTT
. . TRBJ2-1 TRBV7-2 CASSATGTYNEQFF TGTGCCAGCAGCGCGACCGGGACCTACAATGAGCAGTTCTTC
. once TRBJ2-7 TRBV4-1 CASSPLWRGYEQYF TGCGCCAGCAGCCCACTCTGGAGGGGCTACGAGCAGTACTTC
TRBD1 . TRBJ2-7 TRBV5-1 CASSLAGTGPRYF TGCGCCAGCAGCTTGGCCGGGACAGGGCCGAGGTACTTC
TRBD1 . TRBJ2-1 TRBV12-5 CASGLVPGQGTPGEEQFF TGTGCTAGTGGTTTGGTACCCGGACAGGGGACGCCCGGTGAGGAGCAGTTCTTC
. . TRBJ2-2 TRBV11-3 CASSLEGVNTGELFF TGTGCCAGCAGCTTAGAAGGGGTGAACACCGGGGAGCTGTTTTTT
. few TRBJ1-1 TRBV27 CASSARGSGRMNTEAFF TGTGCCAGCAGTGCGAGGGGTTCGGGGAGGATGAACACTGAAGCTTTCTTT
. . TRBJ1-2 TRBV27 CASSLAGRGYTF TGTGCCAGCAGTTTAGCAGGGAGAGGCTACACCTTC
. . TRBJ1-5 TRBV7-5 CVRSSAGQDVSNQPQHF TGTGTCAGAAGCTCAGCAGGACAGGACGTTAGCAATCAGCCCCAGCATTTT
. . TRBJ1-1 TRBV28 CASNANTEAFF TGTGCCAGCAACGCGAACACTGAAGCTTTCTTT
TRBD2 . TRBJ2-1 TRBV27 CASGGTSNEQFF TGTGCCAGCGGAGGGACTAGCAATGAGCAGTTCTTC
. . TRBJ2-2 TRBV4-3 CASSQVGNTGELFF TGCGCCAGCAGCCAAGTCGGGAACACCGGGGAGCTGTTTTTT
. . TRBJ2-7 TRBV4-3 CASSQAAPGSSYEQYF TGCGCCAGCAGCCAAGCGGCACCGGGAAGTTCCTACGAGCAGTACTTC
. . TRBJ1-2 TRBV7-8 CASSLVVGGDGYTF TGTGCCAGCAGCTTAGTAGTGGGAGGCGATGGCTACACCTTC
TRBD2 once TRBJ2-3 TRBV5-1 CASTLRTSVTDTQYF TGCGCCAGCACCCTTCGGACTAGCGTGACAGATACGCAGTATTTT
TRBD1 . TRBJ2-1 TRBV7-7 CASSLTGGLYNEQFF TGTGCTAGCAGCTTGACAGGGGGTTTATACAATGAGCAGTTCTTC
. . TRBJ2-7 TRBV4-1 CASSHAFSPYEQYF TGCGCCAGCAGCCATGCCTTCTCTCCCTACGAGCAGTACTTC
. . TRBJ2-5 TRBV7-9 CASSWTEGTQYF TGTGCCAGCAGCTGGACAGAAGGGACCCAGTACTTC